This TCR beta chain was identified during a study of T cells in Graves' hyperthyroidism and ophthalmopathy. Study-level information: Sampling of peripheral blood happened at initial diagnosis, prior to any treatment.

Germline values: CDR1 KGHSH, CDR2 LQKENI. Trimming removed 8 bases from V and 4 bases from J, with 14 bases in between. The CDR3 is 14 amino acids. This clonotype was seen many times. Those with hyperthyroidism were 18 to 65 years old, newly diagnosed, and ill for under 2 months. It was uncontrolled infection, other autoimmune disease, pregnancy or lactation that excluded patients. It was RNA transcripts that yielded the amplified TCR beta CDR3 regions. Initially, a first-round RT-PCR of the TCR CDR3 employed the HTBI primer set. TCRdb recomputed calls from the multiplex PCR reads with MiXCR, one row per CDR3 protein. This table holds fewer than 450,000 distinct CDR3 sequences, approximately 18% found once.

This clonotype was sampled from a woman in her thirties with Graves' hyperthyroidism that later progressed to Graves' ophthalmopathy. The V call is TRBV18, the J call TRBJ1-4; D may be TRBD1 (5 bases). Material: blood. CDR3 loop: CASRRGDHNEKLFF. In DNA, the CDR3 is TGTGCCAGCCGACGGGGGGATCATAATGAAAAACTGTTTTTT.